The TCR beta chain under discussion was sequenced for a study of PD-1 blockade in classical Hodgkin lymphoma. Study outcomes and limitations: Unlike CD8+ TCR diversity, which did not rise significantly by C4D1, CD4+ TCR diversity did. Compared with healthy donors, newly diagnosed patients reportedly showed lower baseline TCR diversity. Whoever responded completely had baseline diversity much like that seen in newly diagnosed patients.

Remarks on this clone: Its antigen remains unknown.

Produced via immunoSEQ multiplex PCR; TCRdb's table is partial and in-frame only. This sample has about 23,000 clones, with around 80% found just once. Germline CDR1 LNHDA, CDR2 SQIVND (reference sequence). There are 13 residues in the CDR3. V was shortened by 5 bases and J by 0 bases, with 7 bases between the two germline ends. The patients all showed relapse after autologous stem cell transplantation, while their brentuximab vedotin exposure varied. Source: peripheral blood mononuclear cells (PBMCs), taken before the second cycle of nivolumab. The sequence was collected from a human donor with classical Hodgkin lymphoma. The chain carries TRBV19 and TRBJ1-1, with D hard to call. In DNA form, the CDR3 reads TGTGCCAGTAGTCGAAGCATGAACACTGAAGCTTTCTTT. Translation gives CASSRSMNTEAFF.